These 27 T cell receptor beta chains were all obtained from the same sample, sequenced in a study of T cells in localized non-small cell lung cancer. The repertoire was sequenced with immunoSEQ multiplex PCR; TCRdb's copy has only in-frame clones and lacks some. The table lists about 16,000 clones, 90% of them singletons. The input for sequencing was peripheral blood mononuclear cells, taken before any cancer treatment. Receptors were obtained from a woman aged 40-75 years with stage III lung adenocarcinoma.

The table lists this clone with a count of one. The chain links TRBV19 to TRBJ2-7; TRBD1 matches 9 bases. The CDR3 sequence is 15 residues long. The germline gives CDR1 LNHDA, CDR2 SQIVND (reference sequence). V was clipped by 0 bases and J by 3 bases; unmatched bases: 3. CDR3 amino acids: CASSIEGQGIYEQYF. CDR3 sequence (DNA): TGTGCCAGTAGTATAGAAGGACAGGGGATCTACGAGCAGTACTTC.

The J gene is TRBJ2-2, the V gene TRBV13; tentatively, D is TRBD1 (5 bases). Germline V gives CDR1 PRHDT, CDR2 FYEKMQ (reference sequence). Trimming removed 1 base from V and 7 bases from J, with 10 bases in between. This CDR3 has 14 amino acids. The CDR3 DNA reads as TGTGCCAGCAGCTTAGTAGGGGTCCACGGGGAGCTGTTTTTT. Translated, it gives CASSLVGVHGELFF.

The chain combines TRBV5-6 with TRBJ2-7, with D uncertain. The germline V and J ends were trimmed by 4 bases and 6 bases, with 11 bases remaining between them. Germline V lookup: CDR1 SGHDT, CDR2 YYEEEE. This CDR3 has 12 residues. This CDR3 reads CASSPDGFEQYF. The DNA of the CDR3 is TGTGCCAGCAGCCCCGACGGGTTCGAGCAGTACTTC.

The rearrangement uses TRBV7-9 and TRBJ2-7, with 9 bases fitting TRBD1. Germline V gives CDR1 SEHNR, CDR2 FQNEAQ (reference sequence). The CDR3 runs 15 residues. The J segment lost 3 bases and the V segment lost 5 bases, leaving 8 bases of the junction unmatched. DNA of the CDR3: TGTGCCAGCAGCCCCGACAGGGGGTCTCTCTACGAGCAGTACTTC. Its translation: CASSPDRGSLYEQYF.

This clone was seen a handful of times. The chain uses TRBV7-9 and TRBJ1-1, with D uncertain. The length of the CDR3 is 14 residues. CDR1 and CDR2 (germline): SEHNR, FQNEAQ (reference sequence). V dropped 5 bases and J dropped 4 bases, with 14 bases sitting between them. CDR3 region: CASSLDGSGTEAFF. The CDR3 DNA is TGTGCCAGCAGCCTCGACGGCTCGGGCACTGAAGCTTTCTTT.

This clone was seen a few times. J is TRBJ2-7 and V is TRBV10-1, with 9 positions matching TRBD2. V trimming: 5 bases; J trimming: 0 bases; junction bases outside the gene matches: 8. This CDR3 has 16 residues. The V gene's germline CDR1 is WNHNN and CDR2 SYGVQD (reference sequence). CDR3 sequence: CASSPWLAGSSYEQYF. CDR3 sequence (DNA): TGCGCCAGCAGTCCCTGGCTAGCGGGGAGCTCCTACGAGCAGTACTTC.

This clone was detected a few times. This rearrangement joins TRBV30 to TRBJ1-5; TRBD1 matches at 8 bases. J gave up 5 bases and V 5 bases, and 5 bases lay outside the gene matches. Germline CDR1 reads GTSNPN; CDR2 reads SVGIG (reference sequence). The CDR3 runs to 13 residues. The CDR3 spells CAWGQGAHQPQHF. CDR3 in DNA: TGTGCCTGGGGGCAGGGGGCCCATCAGCCCCAGCATTTT.

The gene calls are TRBV29-1 and TRBJ2-5; TRBD1 aligns across 11 bases. CDR3 length: 15 residues. The V gene's germline CDR1 is SQVTM and CDR2 ANQGSEA. The V gene end was trimmed by 6 bases and the J gene end by 1 base; junction bases not matched to a gene: 7. CDR3 residues: CSVKAGTGGQETQYF. Written as DNA, the CDR3 is TGCAGCGTGAAAGCCGGGACAGGGGGCCAAGAGACCCAGTACTTC.

This sequence joins TRBV7-2 and TRBJ2-2; D not certain. The CDR3 runs to 15 residues. V gave up 4 bases and J gave up 3 bases, with 12 bases separating them. The germline V gene has CDR1 SGHTA and CDR2 FQGNSA. The CDR3 spells CASSSRISDTGELFF. The CDR3 DNA follows: TGTGCCAGCAGCTCGCGGATTTCGGACACCGGGGAGCTGTTTTTT.

In this sample, this clone turned up a few times. J is TRBJ2-1 and V is TRBV19; 7 positions match TRBD1. V gave up 4 bases and J gave up 6 bases; unmatched junction bases: 0. The CDR3 is 12 amino acids. Germline V CDR1 and CDR2: LNHDA, SQIVND (reference sequence). CDR3 protein: CASSRQGNEQFF. The CDR3 nucleotides read TGTGCCAGTAGTAGACAGGGCAATGAGCAGTTCTTC.

The J gene is TRBJ1-6, the V gene TRBV2; D not certain. Trimming removed 7 bases from V and 7 bases from J, with 11 bases in between. This CDR3 has 13 residues. CDR1 SNHLY and CDR2 FYNNEI come from the germline V gene. The CDR3 sequence is CASTYLQNSPLHF. As DNA, the CDR3 is TGTGCCAGCACTTACCTCCAGAATTCACCCCTCCACTTT.

J is TRBJ1-2 and V is TRBV20-1; D not resolved. Trimming shortened V by 3 bases and J by 5 bases, and 7 bases separated the two germline ends. The CDR3 loop spans 11 amino acids. Germline V gene lookup returns CDR1 DFQATT and CDR2 SNEGSKA (reference sequence). The CDR3 loop is CSASTLYGYTF. The DNA for the CDR3 is TGCAGTGCTAGTACTCTGTATGGCTACACCTTC.

The CDR3 DNA follows: TGTGCCAGCAGCTTAGATTCCGGACTAGCGGGGGAAGAGACCCAGTACTTC. It yields the protein CASSLDSGLAGEETQYF. The J gene is TRBJ2-5, the V gene TRBV7-8; 13 nucleotides match TRBD2. The V gene's germline CDR1 is SGHVS and CDR2 FQNEAQ. The CDR3 is made up of 17 amino acids. The trim removed 1 base at V and 3 bases at J, leaving 5 bases unmatched.

The rearrangement links TRBV5-1 to TRBJ1-2, with 7 bases lining up with TRBD1. The J segment lost 8 bases and the V segment lost 2 bases, leaving 12 bases of the junction unmatched. CDR1 SGHRS and CDR2 YFSETQ come from the germline V gene. The CDR3 is made up of 15 amino acids. For the CDR3, the DNA is TGCGCCAGCAGCTTTGGGGACAGTCAAACGGGCGGCTACACCTTC. Residues: CASSFGDSQTGGYTF.

The rearrangement uses TRBV7-9 and TRBJ2-7; no reliable D call. CDR1 and CDR2 from the germline V gene are SEHNR and FQNEAQ (reference sequence). V was clipped by 4 bases and J by 0 bases, with 7 bases between them. The CDR3 contains 13 residues. CDR3 coding DNA: TGTGCCAGCAGCTGGCCGGGCTCCTACGAGCAGTACTTC. Its translation is CASSWPGSYEQYF.

The table lists this clone with a count of one. The gene calls are TRBV14 and TRBJ2-7; 7 bases map to TRBD1. Looked up from germline, CDR1 is SGHDN and CDR2 is FVKESK. The CDR3 runs 15 residues. V lost 2 bases, J lost 3 bases, and 7 bases stayed unmatched. This chain's CDR3 is CASSQRQGQIYEQYF. The DNA of the CDR3 is TGTGCCAGCAGCCAACGCCAGGGACAGATCTACGAGCAGTACTTC.

The sample holds one count of this clone. The chain employs TRBV7-5 and TRBJ1-1. TRBV7-5 has pseudogene status. The CDR3 totals 13 residues. CDR3 sequence reads: CASSLGHPAVAFF. DNA of the CDR3: TGTGCCAGCAGCCTAGGGCACCCTGCGGTTGCTTTCTTT.

The chain has TRBV7-9 and TRBJ2-7; D possibly matches TRBD1 or TRBD2 (5 bases each). The CDR3 totals 13 residues. Germline values: CDR1 SEHNR, CDR2 FQNEAQ (reference sequence). The V and J ends lost 5 bases and 5 bases respectively, with 13 bases between them. The CDR3 nucleotides are TGTGCCAGCAGCCAAGGGACGGTCGACGAGCAGTACTTC. The encoded protein is CASSQGTVDEQYF. Supplemented by reference TRBV7-9 and TRBJ2-7, the full variable domain reads DTGVSQNPRHKITKRGQNVTFRCDPISEHNRLYWYRQTLGQGPEFLTYFQNEAQLEKSRLLSDRFSAERPKGSFSTLEIQRTEQGDSAMYLCASSQGTVDEQYFGPGTRLTVT.

V gene TRBV7-9 combines with J gene TRBJ2-1, with 8 nucleotides matching TRBD1. V lost 5 bases and J lost 0; bases outside the gene matches: 3. The CDR3 runs to 15 residues. From germline, CDR1 is SEHNR and CDR2 FQNEAQ (reference sequence). The CDR3 here is CASSPGQASYNEQFF. CDR3 bases: TGTGCCAGCAGCCCGGGACAGGCCTCCTACAATGAGCAGTTCTTC. Based on the CDR3 plus reference TRBV7-9 and TRBJ2-1, the full variable domain is DTGVSQNPRHKITKRGQNVTFRCDPISEHNRLYWYRQTLGQGPEFLTYFQNEAQLEKSRLLSDRFSAERPKGSFSTLEIQRTEQGDSAMYLCASSPGQASYNEQFFGPGTRLTVL.

This chain connects TRBV5-8 to TRBJ1-5; D ambiguous. Germline assignment: CDR1 SGHTS and CDR2 YDEGEE. CDR3 length: 13 amino acids. V gave up 3 bases and J gave up 7 bases, with 11 bases separating them. This chain's CDR3 is CASSSQARQPQHF. The CDR3 DNA is TGTGCCAGCAGCTCGCAGGCAAGGCAGCCCCAGCATTTT.

The chain recombines TRBV2 with TRBJ1-5; no reliable D call. V dropped 1 base and J dropped 0 bases, with 4 bases sitting between them. Looked up from germline, CDR1 is SNHLY and CDR2 is FYNNEI. This CDR3 spans 14 amino acids. The CDR3 DNA is TGTGCCAGCAGTGAAGGCTATAGCAATCAGCCCCAGCATTTT. Translating gives CASSEGYSNQPQHF.

The J gene is TRBJ2-1, the V gene TRBV2, with D unresolved. The V end lost 1 base, the J end lost 6 bases, and 13 bases lay between the germline ends. CDR1 is SNHLY, CDR2 FYNNEI, per germline. The CDR3 contains 15 residues. The CDR3 spells CASSEGRALSNEQFF. The CDR3 DNA sequence: TGTGCCAGCAGTGAAGGTCGGGCTCTGTCCAATGAGCAGTTCTTC. Complete variable domain (other parts from reference TRBV2 and TRBJ2-1): EPEVTQTPSHQVTQMGQEVILRCVPISNHLYFYWYRQILGQKVEFLVSFYNNEISEKSEIFDDQFSVERPDGSNFTLKIRSTKLEDSAMYFCASSEGRALSNEQFFGPGTRLTVL.

The chain is built from TRBV25-1 and TRBJ2-5; possible D gene TRBD1, 6 bases. The V and J ends lost 4 bases and 5 bases respectively, with 8 bases between them. The germline CDR1 and CDR2 sequences are MGHDK and SYGVNS. The CDR3 totals 12 residues. CDR3 region: CASSVRGETQYF. The CDR3 coding sequence is TGTGCCAGCAGTGTAAGGGGGGAGACCCAGTACTTC.

V usage is TRBV6-5 and J usage is TRBJ2-1, with TRBD1 matching over 8 bases. The CDR3 has 15 amino acids. Trimming removed 5 bases from V and 3 bases from J; junction bases left unmatched: 6. CDR1 is MNHEY and CDR2 is SVGAGI in the germline V gene. The CDR3 here is CASSPGTGYYNEQFF. Written as DNA, the CDR3 is TGTGCCAGCAGTCCCGGGACAGGATACTACAATGAGCAGTTCTTC.

The rearrangement links TRBV28 to TRBJ2-3, with 9 bases that match TRBD1. V lost 6 bases to trimming and J lost 2 bases; unmatched junction nucleotides: 9. The CDR3 contains 16 residues. CDR1 and CDR2 from the germline V gene are MDHEN and SYDVKM. CDR3 sequence reads: CASSPGQGIFTDTQYF. CDR3 bases: TGTGCCAGCAGCCCGGGACAGGGAATATTCACAGATACGCAGTATTTT. Combining the CDR3 with reference TRBV28 and TRBJ2-3 gives the whole variable domain DVKVTQSSRYLVKRTGEKVFLECVQDMDHENMFWYRQDPGLGLRLIYFSYDVKMKEKGDIPEGYSVSREKKERFSLILESASTNQTSMYLCASSPGQGIFTDTQYFGPGTRLTVL.

The chain combines TRBV29-1 with TRBJ2-2, with a tentative D call TRBD1 (5 bases). Germline CDR1 reads SQVTM; CDR2 reads ANQGSEA. The CDR3 length is 15 residues. The germline V and J ends were trimmed by 0 bases and 4 bases, with 12 bases remaining between them. The CDR3, as DNA: TGCAGCGTTGAAGATGGGGCAGGGTCCACCGGGGAGCTGTTTTTT. This sequence encodes CSVEDGAGSTGELFF.

DNA for the CDR3: TGTGCCAGCAGTGCGGGCCCCGGGGCCTACGAGCAGTACTTC. It specifies CASSAGPGAYEQYF. The rearrangement links TRBV6-1 to TRBJ2-7, with D perhaps TRBD2 (5 bases). The V end lost 4 bases, the J end lost 2 bases, and 12 bases lay between the germline ends. The CDR3 has 14 residues. Germline loops: CDR1 MNHNS, CDR2 SASEGT.